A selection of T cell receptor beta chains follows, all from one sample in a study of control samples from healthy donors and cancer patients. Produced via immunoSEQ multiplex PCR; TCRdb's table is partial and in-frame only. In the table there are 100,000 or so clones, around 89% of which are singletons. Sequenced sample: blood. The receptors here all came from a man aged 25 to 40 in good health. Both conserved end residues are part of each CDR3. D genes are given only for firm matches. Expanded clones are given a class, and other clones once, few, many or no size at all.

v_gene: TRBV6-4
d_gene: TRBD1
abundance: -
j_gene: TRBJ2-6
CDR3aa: CASSATGASLSGANVLTF
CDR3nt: TGTGCCAGCAGTGCAACAGGGGCTTCCCTTTCTGGGGCCAACGTCCTGACTTTC

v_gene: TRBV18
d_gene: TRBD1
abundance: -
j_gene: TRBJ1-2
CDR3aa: CASSPNQGADGYTF
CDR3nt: TGTGCCAGCTCACCAAATCAGGGGGCCGATGGCTACACCTTC

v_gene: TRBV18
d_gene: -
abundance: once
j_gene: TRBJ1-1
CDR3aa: CASSLDKNTEAFF
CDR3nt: TGTGCCAGCTCACTGGACAAGAACACTGAAGCTTTCTTT

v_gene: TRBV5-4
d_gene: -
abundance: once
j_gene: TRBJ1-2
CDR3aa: CASRSDRTNYGYTF
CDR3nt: TGTGCCAGCAGAAGTGACCGGACCAACTATGGCTACACCTTC

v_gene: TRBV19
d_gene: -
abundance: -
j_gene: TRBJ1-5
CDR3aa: CASSYPGHNQPQHF
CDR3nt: TGTGCCAGTAGTTATCCGGGACACAATCAGCCCCAGCATTTT

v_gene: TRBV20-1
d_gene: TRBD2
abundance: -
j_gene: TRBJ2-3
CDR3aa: CSASGGRGVGSTDTQYF
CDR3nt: TGCAGTGCTAGTGGCGGGAGGGGGGTCGGTAGCACAGATACGCAGTATTTT

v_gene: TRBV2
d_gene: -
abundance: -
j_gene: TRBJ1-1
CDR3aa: CASMIGKTEAFF
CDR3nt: TGTGCCAGCATGATTGGGAAGACTGAAGCTTTCTTT

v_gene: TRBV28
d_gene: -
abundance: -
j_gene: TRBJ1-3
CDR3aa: CASSSSSGNTIYF
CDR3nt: TGTGCCAGCAGTTCGAGCTCTGGAAACACCATATATTTT

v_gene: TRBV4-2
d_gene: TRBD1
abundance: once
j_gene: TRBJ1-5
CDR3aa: CASSTGTGRDSNQPQHF
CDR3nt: TGTGCCAGCAGCACGGGGACAGGGCGGGATAGCAATCAGCCCCAGCATTTT

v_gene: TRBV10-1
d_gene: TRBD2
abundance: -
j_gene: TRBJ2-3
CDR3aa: CASSREGRQYF
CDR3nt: TGCGCCAGCAGCCGGGAGGGGCGGCAGTATTTT

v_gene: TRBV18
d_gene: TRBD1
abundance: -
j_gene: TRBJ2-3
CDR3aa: CASSPYLTNGQGEATQYF
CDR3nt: TGTGCCAGCTCACCTTATTTGACCAATGGACAGGGTGAGGCCACGCAGTATTTT

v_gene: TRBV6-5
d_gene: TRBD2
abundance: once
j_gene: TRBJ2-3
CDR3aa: CASRQRAGGLHTQYF
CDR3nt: TGTGCCAGCAGACAGAGAGCGGGGGGGCTGCATACGCAGTATTTT

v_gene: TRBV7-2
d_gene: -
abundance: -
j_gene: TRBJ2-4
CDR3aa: CASSLIGGTRDGNIQYF
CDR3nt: TGTGCCAGCAGCTTAATAGGGGGAACAAGGGACGGGAACATTCAGTACTTC

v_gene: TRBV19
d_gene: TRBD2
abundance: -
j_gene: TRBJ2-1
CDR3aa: CASSILAGVRNEQFF
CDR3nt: TGTGCCAGTAGTATCCTAGCGGGAGTACGCAATGAGCAGTTCTTC

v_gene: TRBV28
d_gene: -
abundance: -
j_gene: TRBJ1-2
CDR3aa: CASSPTGRRQDYGYTF
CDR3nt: TGTGCCAGCAGTCCAACAGGGCGACGACAGGATTATGGCTACACCTTC

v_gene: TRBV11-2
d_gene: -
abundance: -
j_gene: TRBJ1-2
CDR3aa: CASSPGTFGYGYTF
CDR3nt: TGTGCCAGCAGCCCTGGGACATTCGGCTATGGCTACACCTTC

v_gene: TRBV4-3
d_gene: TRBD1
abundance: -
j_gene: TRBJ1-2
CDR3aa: CASSRSRTGTGYGYTF
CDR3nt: TGCGCCAGCAGCCGCAGCCGAACCGGGACAGGCTATGGCTACACCTTC

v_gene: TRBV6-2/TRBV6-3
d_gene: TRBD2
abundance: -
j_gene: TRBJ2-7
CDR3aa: CASSFSGTSGPFAYEQYF
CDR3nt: TGTGCCAGCAGTTTCTCCGGGACTAGCGGACCCTTTGCCTACGAGCAGTACTTC

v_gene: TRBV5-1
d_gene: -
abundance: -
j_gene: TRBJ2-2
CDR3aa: CASSLRLVETGELFF
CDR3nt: TGCGCCAGCAGCTTAAGACTAGTCGAAACCGGGGAGCTGTTTTTT

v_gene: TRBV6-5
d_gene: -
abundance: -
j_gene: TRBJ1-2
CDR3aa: CASPGVYGYTF
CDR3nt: TGTGCCAGCCCCGGTGTGTATGGCTACACCTTC

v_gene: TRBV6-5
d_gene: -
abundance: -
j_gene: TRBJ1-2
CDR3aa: CASYRGLGEGYTF
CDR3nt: TGTGCCAGCTATCGGGGGCTGGGGGAGGGCTACACCTTC

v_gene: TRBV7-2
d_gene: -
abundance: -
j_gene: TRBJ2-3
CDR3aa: CASSLHGSTDTQYF
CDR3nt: TGTGCCAGCAGCTTACACGGGAGCACAGATACGCAGTATTTT

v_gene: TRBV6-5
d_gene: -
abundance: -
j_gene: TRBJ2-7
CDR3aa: CASTPGPRVGGGRYF
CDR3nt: TGTGCCAGCACCCCGGGACCCAGGGTGGGGGGTGGTCGGTACTTC

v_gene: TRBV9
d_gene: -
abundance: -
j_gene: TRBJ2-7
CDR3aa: CASSVAPRDEQYF
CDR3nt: TGTGCCAGCAGCGTAGCCCCTCGCGACGAGCAGTACTTC

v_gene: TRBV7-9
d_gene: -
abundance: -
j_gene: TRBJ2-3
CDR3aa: CATSVGGREDTQYF
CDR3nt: TGTGCCACCTCCGTGGGGGGGCGGGAAGATACGCAGTATTTT

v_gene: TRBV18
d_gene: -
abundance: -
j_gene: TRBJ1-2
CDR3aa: CASSPDGQPTYGYTF
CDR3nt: TGTGCCAGCTCACCAGACGGACAGCCTACCTATGGCTACACCTTC

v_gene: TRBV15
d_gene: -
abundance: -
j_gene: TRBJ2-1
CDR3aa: CATSRVTSRGQREQFF
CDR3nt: TGTGCCACCAGCAGAGTAACGAGCCGGGGCCAGCGTGAGCAGTTCTTC

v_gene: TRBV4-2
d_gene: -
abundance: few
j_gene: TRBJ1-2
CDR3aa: CASSQEWDTPYGYTF
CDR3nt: TGTGCCAGCAGCCAAGAATGGGACACCCCCTATGGCTACACCTTC

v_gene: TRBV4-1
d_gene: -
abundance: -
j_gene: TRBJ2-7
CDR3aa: CASSREMGAAEKQYF
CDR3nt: TGCGCCAGCAGCCGTGAAATGGGGGCGGCCGAGAAGCAGTACTTC

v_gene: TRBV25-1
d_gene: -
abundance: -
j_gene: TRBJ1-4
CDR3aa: CASSQKDGPGHEKLFF
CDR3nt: TGTGCCAGCAGCCAGAAGGATGGGCCCGGGCACGAAAAACTGTTTTTT

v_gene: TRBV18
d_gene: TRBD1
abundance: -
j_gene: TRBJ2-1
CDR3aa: CASSTGQGWNEQFF
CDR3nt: TGTGCCAGTTCCACGGGACAGGGGTGGAATGAGCAGTTCTTC

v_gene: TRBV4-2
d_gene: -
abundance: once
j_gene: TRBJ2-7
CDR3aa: CASSQDREQYF
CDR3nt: TGTGCCAGCAGCCAAGATCGCGAGCAGTACTTC

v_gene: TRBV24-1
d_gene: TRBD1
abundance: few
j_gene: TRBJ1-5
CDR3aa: CATSDRQGFNQPQHF
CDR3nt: TGTGCCACCAGTGATCGACAGGGTTTTAATCAGCCCCAGCATTTT

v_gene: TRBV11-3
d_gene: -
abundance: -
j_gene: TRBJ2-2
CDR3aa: CASSFSGDTGELFF
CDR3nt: TGTGCCAGCAGCTTTTCAGGGGACACCGGGGAGCTGTTTTTT

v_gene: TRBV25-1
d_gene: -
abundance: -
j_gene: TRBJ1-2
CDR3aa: CASSRGGAVDGYTF
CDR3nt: TGTGCCAGCAGTCGGGGGGGCGCAGTGGATGGCTACACCTTC